These 25 T cell receptor beta chains were sequenced from one sample in a study of human T cells and chemical hapten exposure (dated by TCRdb to 2020 to 2023). Library creation used RACE. Sequenced on a NextSeq 500. TCRdb cleaned the public reads at Q25 with fastp, built clones with MiXCR and kept in-frame beta chains. Identical CDR3 protein sequences are pooled into one entry, listed with their most common genes and DNA. The sample table holds about 37,000 distinct CDR3 sequences, of which about 5.5% were seen once. Around 13% of the sample comes from the top ten. This specimen's time point label, per the study, means: healthy volunteer bleed at 6 weeks. Total RNA was extracted from unfractionated whole blood collected in Tempus Blood RNA tubes. The sequenced sample consisted of whole blood. The receptor set was obtained from a human donor in good health. Some clones in this sample may be carry-over from other donors' samples.

This clonotype was counted many times. The chain carries TRBV5-5 and TRBJ2-6; possible D gene TRBD1, 5 bases. The CDR3 extends over 18 amino acids. Germline V CDR1 and CDR2: SGHKS, YYEKEE (reference sequence). V shed 5 bases and J shed 0 bases, with 18 bases lying between them. The DNA of the CDR3 is TGTGCCAGCAGTTTCCGGACATTTTCCGACTCTGGGGCCAACGTCCTGACTTTC. It yields the protein CASSFRTFSDSGANVLTF.

The chain joins TRBV5-1 to TRBJ1-1, with TRBD1 matching over 7 bases. Germline lookup yields CDR1 SGHRS and CDR2 YFSETQ. Trimming removed 3 bases from V and 5 bases from J; junction bases left unmatched: 10. The CDR3 is 15 residues long. For the CDR3, the DNA is TGCGCCAGCAGCTCAGAAGGCGCAGGGGGGACTGAAGCTTTCTTT. Encoded protein: CASSSEGAGGTEAFF.

At least ten counts were recorded for this clonotype. The chain is built from TRBV29-1 and TRBJ1-5, with 7 bases aligning to TRBD1. This CDR3 has 13 residues. Trimming took 6 bases from V and 4 from J; bases not matched to a gene: 6. CDR1 and CDR2 from the germline V gene are SQVTM and ANQGSEA. CDR3 sequence (DNA): TGCAGCGTAACGACAGGGATGAATCAGCCCCAGCATTTT. As protein: CSVTTGMNQPQHF.

This clonotype was seen at least ten times. This chain links TRBV20-1 with TRBJ1-2; D is undetermined. V was cut by 3 bases and J by 8 bases, with 10 bases left in between. Germline assignment: CDR1 DFQATT and CDR2 SNEGSKA (reference sequence). The CDR3 runs to 11 residues. The chain's CDR3 is CSARPGMGYTF. The DNA of the CDR3 is TGCAGTGCTAGGCCTGGGATGGGCTACACCTTC.

This clonotype was counted many times. The rearrangement uses TRBV29-1 and TRBJ2-2; D might be TRBD1 or TRBD2, each matching 5 bases. The length of the CDR3 is 14 residues. CDR1 and CDR2 from the germline V gene are SQVTM and ANQGSEA. V dropped 6 bases and J dropped 4 bases, with 15 bases sitting between them. The CDR3 DNA reads as TGCAGCGTCCATCTAACTGGGGGCACCGGGGAGCTGTTTTTT. This gives the protein CSVHLTGGTGELFF.

This clonotype was seen at least ten times. V usage is TRBV18 and J usage is TRBJ1-5, with 8 bases matching TRBD1. There are 16 residues in the CDR3. The germline V gene has CDR1 KGHSH and CDR2 LQKENI. V was pared by 6 bases and J by 4 bases, with 11 bases of the junction left unmatched. CDR3 protein: CASSQVPGQANQPQHF. The CDR3 coding sequence is TGTGCCAGCTCGCAAGTCCCGGGACAGGCTAATCAGCCCCAGCATTTT.

This clonotype was seen repeatedly, ten times or more. The chain carries TRBV21-1 and TRBJ1-5. TRBV21-1 has pseudogene status. The CDR3 is 15 residues long. This chain's CDR3 is CASSKASPSNQPQHF. CDR3 sequence (DNA): TGTGCCAGCAGCAAGGCCAGTCCCAGCAATCAGCCCCAGCATTTT.

This clonotype was seen ten or more times. The chain combines TRBV2 with TRBJ1-1; D not certain. This CDR3 comprises 15 residues. Trimming left V 6 bases short and J 0 bases short, with 14 bases between. Per germline, CDR1 SNHLY and CDR2 FYNNEI. This chain's CDR3 is CASSDSFTLNTEAFF. The CDR3 nucleotides are TGTGCCAGCAGCGATTCTTTCACTTTGAACACTGAAGCTTTCTTT.

Many counts were recorded for this clonotype. CDR3 protein: CASSNLGTQYF. The CDR3 DNA follows: TGTGCCAGCAGTAACCTTGGGACGCAGTATTTT. V is TRBV2 and J is TRBJ2-3; no clear D gene. The germline gives CDR1 SNHLY, CDR2 FYNNEI. The CDR3 has 11 residues. V was trimmed by 5 bases and J by 9 bases, leaving 9 bases between them.

In its sample, this clonotype was seen many times. The V gene is TRBV5-6, the J gene TRBJ1-1; 7 bases line up with TRBD1. Unmatched junction bases numbered 5, after V lost 2 bases and J lost 1 base. CDR3 size: 15 residues. Germline-derived CDR1 and CDR2 are SGHDT and YYEEEE. For the CDR3, the DNA is TGTGCCAGCAGCTTAAGGACAGGTTGGAACACTGAAGCTTTCTTT. Amino acids: CASSLRTGWNTEAFF.

This clonotype appeared many times. The rearrangement uses TRBV20-1 and TRBJ1-2; D perhaps matches TRBD1 (6 bases). The germline V gene encodes CDR1 DFQATT and CDR2 SNEGSKA (reference sequence). The V end was cut by 3 bases, the J end by 2 bases, with 10 bases between. The CDR3 extends over 13 amino acids. DNA for the CDR3: TGCAGTGCTAGTGGGACAACGAACTATGGCTACACCTTC. Residues: CSASGTTNYGYTF.

The sample holds many counts of this clonotype. The chain joins TRBV7-9 to TRBJ2-3, with D perhaps matching TRBD2 (5 bases). Per the germline V gene, CDR1 is SEHNR and CDR2 is FQNEAQ (reference sequence). V lost 5 bases, J lost 0 bases, and 18 bases lay in between. The CDR3 loop spans 17 amino acids. The chain's CDR3 is CASSPSRGKSSTDTQYF. The CDR3 nucleotides are TGTGCCAGCAGCCCCAGCCGGGGTAAATCTAGCACAGATACGCAGTATTTT.

This clonotype was detected ten times or more. V is TRBV28 and J is TRBJ2-7; TRBD2 might be the D (5 bases). This CDR3 has 14 residues. Trimming pared 2 bases from V and 13 bases from J, leaving 21 bases between. Per germline, CDR1 MDHEN and CDR2 SYDVKM. The DNA of the CDR3 is TGTGCCAGCAGTTTAACGCCGACTACCCCGTCGACCTACTTC. This encodes CASSLTPTTPSTYF.

This clonotype was found many times. The chain couples TRBV20-1 to TRBJ2-4; 12 bases fit TRBD2. The CDR3 totals 19 residues. Trimming removed 0 bases from V and 1 base from J; junction bases left unmatched: 10. Germline V lookup: CDR1 DFQATT, CDR2 SNEGSKA (reference sequence). Here the CDR3 reads CSARDFLTSGSVAKNIQYF. CDR3 nucleotides: TGCAGTGCTAGAGATTTCTTGACTAGCGGGAGTGTGGCCAAAAACATTCAGTACTTC.

The rearrangement links TRBV15 to TRBJ1-2; D not resolved. The CDR3 length is 15 residues. The V gene's germline CDR1 is LNHNV and CDR2 YYDKDF (reference sequence). Trimming shortened V by 2 bases and J by 2 bases, and 12 bases separated the two germline ends. The CDR3 reads CATSRPTQPNYGYTF. The CDR3 DNA sequence: TGTGCCACCAGCAGACCTACCCAGCCGAACTATGGCTACACCTTC. Based on the CDR3 plus reference TRBV15 and TRBJ1-2, the full variable domain is DAMVIQNPRYQVTQFGKPVTLSCSQTLNHNVMYWYQQKSSQAPKLLFHYYDKDFNNEADTPDNFQSRRPNTSFCFLDIRSPGLGDTAMYLCATSRPTQPNYGYTFGSGTRLTVV.

This clonotype was counted ten times or more. The V call is TRBV28, the J call TRBJ2-4; D is possibly TRBD2 (5 bases). With 6 bases removed from V and 3 bases from J, the gap between germline ends came to 15 bases. Germline V lookup: CDR1 MDHEN, CDR2 SYDVKM. The CDR3 is made up of 15 amino acids. The CDR3 DNA sequence: TGTGCCAGCAGCCTACCTACTAGAAACAAAAACATTCAGTACTTC. Translating gives CASSLPTRNKNIQYF. The complete variable domain, with remaining parts taken from reference TRBV28 and TRBJ2-4, reads DVKVTQSSRYLVKRTGEKVFLECVQDMDHENMFWYRQDPGLGLRLIYFSYDVKMKEKGDIPEGYSVSREKKERFSLILESASTNQTSMYLCASSLPTRNKNIQYFGAGTRLSVL.

With respect to this clonotype: This could be a read error, since a much larger clone is one nucleotide away. This rearrangement joins TRBV20-1 to TRBJ2-3; tentatively, D is TRBD2 (7 bases). The CDR3 extends over 15 amino acids. V lost 6 bases and J lost 4, with 20 bases in between. Germline V CDR1 and CDR2: DFQATT, SNEGSKA (reference sequence). Here the CDR3 reads CSALLAGDIADTQYF. The CDR3, as DNA: TGCAGTGCCCTGCTGGCGGGGGACATCGCAGATACGCAGTATTTT.

The V gene is TRBV3-1, the J gene TRBJ1-1; D is unclear. Trimming pared 1 base from V and 1 base from J, leaving 7 bases between. This CDR3 has 14 amino acids. Germline lookup yields CDR1 LGHDT and CDR2 YNNKEL (reference sequence). The CDR3 region is CASSQGPQNTEAFF. CDR3 in DNA: TGTGCCAGCAGCCAAGGCCCACAGAACACTGAAGCTTTCTTT.

This clonotype was observed many times. The chain employs TRBV6-5 and TRBJ2-6, with no clear D. CDR3 length equals 16 residues. Germline V gene sequence: CDR1 MNHEY, CDR2 SVGAGI. Trimming shortened V by 0 bases and J by 0 bases, and 6 bases separated the two germline ends. For the CDR3, the DNA is TGTGCCAGCAGTTACTCGATGGTCTCTGGGGCCAACGTCCTGACTTTC. It translates to CASSYSMVSGANVLTF.

There are many counts of this clonotype. CDR3 amino acids: CASSLQKETQYF. CDR3 in DNA: TGTGCCAGCAGCCTCCAAAAAGAGACCCAGTACTTC. The chain joins TRBV7-8 to TRBJ2-5; D remains ambiguous. The germline CDR1 and CDR2 sequences are SGHVS and FQNEAQ. V gave up 5 bases and J gave up 3 bases, with 7 bases separating them. The CDR3 covers 12 residues.

The table lists this clonotype with many counts. In DNA form, the CDR3 reads TGTGCCAGCAGCCCAAGGACTAGCGGTACTGGGGCCAACGTCCTGACTTTC. Amino acid sequence: CASSPRTSGTGANVLTF. V usage is TRBV3-1 and J usage is TRBJ2-6, with TRBD2 matching 10 bases. The V gene end was trimmed by 4 bases and the J gene end by 2 bases; junction bases not matched to a gene: 5. This CDR3 has 17 residues. Germline lookup yields CDR1 LGHDT and CDR2 YNNKEL (reference sequence). The full variable domain, in which reference TRBV3-1 and TRBJ2-6 provide the parts outside the CDR3, is DTAVSQTPKYLVTQMGNDKSIKCEQNLGHDTMYWYKQDSKKFLKIMFSYNNKELIINETVPNRFSPKSPDKAHLNLHINSLELGDSAVYFCASSPRTSGTGANVLTFGAGSRLTVL.

There are many counts of this clonotype. CDR3 nucleotide sequence: TGTGCCTGGAGTGTAGGGGAAGGCTACACCTTC. Translation: CAWSVGEGYTF. The gene calls are TRBV30 and TRBJ1-2, with TRBD1 as a possible D gene (5 bases). V lost 0 bases, J lost 8 bases, and 7 bases lay in between. Germline lookup yields CDR1 GTSNPN and CDR2 SVGIG (reference sequence). This CDR3 is 11 amino acids long.

This clonotype was seen only a few times. The CDR3 sequence: CASSSNTGELFF. In nucleotides, the CDR3 is TGTGCCAGCAGCTCGAACACCGGGGAGCTGTTTTTT. V and J are TRBV7-8 and TRBJ2-2; D is ambiguous. From germline, CDR1 is SGHVS and CDR2 FQNEAQ. The CDR3 is made up of 12 amino acids. Trimming pared 4 bases from V and 0 bases from J, leaving 0 bases between.

This chain links TRBV7-8 with TRBJ1-1, with D possibly matching TRBD1 (6 bases). With 4 bases removed from V and 7 bases from J, the gap between germline ends came to 13 bases. In germline, CDR1 is SGHVS, CDR2 FQNEAQ. The CDR3 runs to 13 residues. The CDR3 coding sequence is TGTGCCAGCAGCTCAGGACAGATCTATGAAGCTTTCTTT. Translated: CASSSGQIYEAFF.

This clonotype was recorded many times. The CDR3 region has the DNA TGCAGTGCTAGAGTGAGAGCCAATCAGCCCCAGCATTTT. Its protein is CSARVRANQPQHF. The chain links TRBV20-1 to TRBJ1-5; no reliable D call. V was cut by 1 base and J by 3 bases, with 7 bases left in between. This CDR3 comprises 13 residues. CDR1 and CDR2 from the germline V gene are DFQATT and SNEGSKA (reference sequence).